These 24 T cell receptor beta chains were all obtained from the same sample, sequenced in a study of cytomegalovirus exposure and HLA in healthy donors. TCRdb's table, derived via immunoSEQ multiplex PCR, lists solely in-frame clones and lacks some. The table includes 150,000 to 200,000 clones, more than 75% detected once. Material for sequencing was PBMCs. The receptors were gathered from a man younger than 45 in good health and CMV-seropositive.

The rearrangement links TRBV7-2 to TRBJ2-7; D might be TRBD1 or TRBD2, each matching 6 bases. Germline assignment: CDR1 SGHTA and CDR2 FQGNSA. CDR3 length: 16 residues. The V gene lost 0 bases and the J gene lost 2 bases, with 14 bases spanning the gap. The CDR3 loop is CASSLARGRGPYEQYF. CDR3 nucleotides: TGTGCCAGCAGCTTAGCGCGGGGCAGGGGCCCCTACGAGCAGTACTTC.

The chain couples TRBV5-6 to TRBJ2-5, with D perhaps matching TRBD1 (5 bases). The germline V gene encodes CDR1 SGHDT and CDR2 YYEEEE. V gave up 0 bases and J gave up 5 bases, with 17 bases separating them. The CDR3 spans 16 residues. CDR3 sequence: CASSLGRGPMFETQYF. As DNA, the CDR3 is TGTGCCAGCAGCTTGGGAAGGGGTCCTATGTTCGAGACCCAGTACTTC.

The J gene is TRBJ1-3, the V gene TRBV5-1; no clear D. This CDR3 comprises 12 residues. V dropped 3 bases and J dropped 8 bases, with 9 bases sitting between them. The V gene's germline CDR1 is SGHRS and CDR2 YFSETQ. CDR3 in DNA: TGCGCCAGCAGCTCGTCCGGGGACACCATATATTTT. As protein: CASSSSGDTIYF.

This chain connects TRBV11-2 to TRBJ2-7, with D possibly TRBD2 on 5 matching bases. Trimming took off 8 bases at V and 2 bases at J, with 16 bases between the two ends. Germline CDR1 is SGHAT and CDR2 is FQNNGV. The CDR3 spans 14 residues. The CDR3 protein is CASEGLPSTYEQYF. DNA of the CDR3: TGTGCCAGCGAGGGCCTACCTTCGACCTACGAGCAGTACTTC.

In this sample, this clone turned up many times. This CDR3 reads CASSVGGGYYGYTF. The CDR3, as DNA: TGTGCCAGCAGCGTAGGGGGAGGATACTATGGCTACACCTTC. The chain couples TRBV9 to TRBJ1-2; no firm D call. This CDR3 comprises 14 residues. V dropped 0 bases and J dropped 3 bases, with 9 bases sitting between them. Germline CDR1 reads SGDLS; CDR2 reads YYNGEE. The full variable domain, with the rest looked up from reference TRBV9 and TRBJ1-2, is DSGVTQTPKHLITATGQRVTLRCSPRSGDLSVYWYQQSLDQGLQFLIQYYNGEERAKGNILERFSAQQFPDLHSELNLSSLELGDSALYFCASSVGGGYYGYTFGSGTRLTVV.

For this clone: An end of the junction differs from the germline gene, which may be a read error. The rearrangement links TRBV7-8 to TRBJ2-3, with D maybe TRBD2 (6 bases). The CDR3 has 12 residues. Germline V gene data show CDR1 as SGHVS and CDR2 as FQNEAQ. The CDR3 region has the DNA TGTGCCAGCAGCCTAGCGCCTGATACGCAGTATTTT. Its translation: CASSLAPDTQYF.

Only one count was recorded for this clone. The CDR3, as DNA: TGCGCCAGCAGCTACACCGGGACACCGGACGACGAGCAGTACTTC. Translation gives CASSYTGTPDDEQYF. This chain links TRBV5-1 with TRBJ2-7; a possible D gene is TRBD1 (6 bases). This CDR3 spans 15 amino acids. CDR1 SGHRS and CDR2 YFSETQ come from the germline V gene. Trimming took off 3 bases at V and 5 bases at J, with 18 bases between the two ends.

This clone has just a few counts. This sequence joins TRBV4-1 and TRBJ1-5; 8 bases fit TRBD1. The CDR3 has 15 amino acids. V trimming: 2 bases; J trimming: 5 bases; junction bases outside the gene matches: 5. Per germline, CDR1 MGHRA and CDR2 YSYEKL. The CDR3 region is CASSQQTGDDQPQHF. CDR3 coding DNA: TGCGCCAGCAGCCAACAGACAGGGGATGATCAGCCCCAGCATTTT.

The genes are TRBV10-1 and TRBJ2-3, with unresolved D. Germline V gives CDR1 WNHNN, CDR2 SYGVQD (reference sequence). Trimming cost V 8 bases and J 4 bases, with 22 bases left between them. The CDR3 contains 16 residues. CDR3 residues: CASPPLLLKHADTQYF. CDR3 coding DNA: TGCGCCAGCCCTCCCCTACTTTTGAAGCACGCAGATACGCAGTATTTT.

This clone has only a few counts. This sequence joins TRBV28 and TRBJ1-4, with D possibly being TRBD1 (6 bases). Germline loops: CDR1 MDHEN, CDR2 SYDVKM. V shed 3 bases and J shed 4 bases, with 12 bases lying between them. The CDR3 sequence is 15 residues long. This CDR3 is CASSFTGSLNEKLFF. The CDR3 DNA sequence: TGTGCCAGCAGTTTCACAGGGAGTCTTAATGAAAAACTGTTTTTT.

The chain employs TRBV30 and TRBJ1-4; TRBD1 matches 12 bases. From germline, CDR1 is GTSNPN and CDR2 SVGIG (reference sequence). Trimming removed 2 bases from V and 8 bases from J; junction bases left unmatched: 6. The CDR3 is made up of 15 amino acids. The CDR3 reads CAWSQTGTGGEKLFF. CDR3 DNA: TGTGCCTGGAGTCAAACCGGGACAGGGGGCGAAAAACTGTTTTTT.

This chain joins TRBV19 and TRBJ2-3; D is unresolved. The CDR3 runs to 14 residues. Germline-derived CDR1 and CDR2 are LNHDA and SQIVND (reference sequence). The V end was cut by 1 base, the J end by 3 bases, with 8 bases between. CDR3 sequence: CASSIGQATDTQYF. In DNA form, the CDR3 reads TGTGCCAGTAGTATAGGTCAGGCAACAGATACGCAGTATTTT.

This CDR3 reads CASTNKGQGFYGYTF. For the CDR3, the DNA is TGTGCCAGTACCAACAAGGGACAGGGTTTTTATGGCTACACCTTC. This chain connects TRBV19 to TRBJ1-2, with 9 bases identical to TRBD1. V lost 7 bases, J lost 5 bases, and 11 bases stayed unmatched. Germline-derived CDR1 and CDR2 are LNHDA and SQIVND (reference sequence). The CDR3 runs to 15 residues.

The V call is TRBV27, the J call TRBJ2-7; tentative D call: TRBD2 (6 bases). The germline V gene encodes CDR1 MNHEY and CDR2 SMNVEV (reference sequence). Between the trimmed V and J ends, which lost 3 bases and 0 bases, there was a span of 12 bases. The CDR3 consists of 15 residues. This CDR3 reads CASSFGRGHSYEQYF. CDR3 DNA sequence: TGTGCCAGCAGTTTTGGGCGGGGCCACTCCTACGAGCAGTACTTC.

J is TRBJ1-1 and V is TRBV6-5, with a possible D match to TRBD1 (6 bases). The CDR3 runs 14 residues. V lost 7 bases and J lost 6, with 18 bases in between. Germline loops: CDR1 MNHEY, CDR2 SVGAGI. As DNA, the CDR3 is TGTGCCAGCACCAAGGTCGACAGGTCCTCTGAAGCTTTCTTT. Protein: CASTKVDRSSEAFF.

The chain recombines TRBV27 with TRBJ2-7, with a tentative D call TRBD2 (5 bases). Trimming took 5 bases from V and 6 from J, leaving 23 bases between them. The CDR3 spans 16 residues. Per the germline V gene, CDR1 is MNHEY and CDR2 is SMNVEV (reference sequence). CDR3 nucleotide sequence: TGTGCCAGCAGTCTCTTGGTAACCAAAAAAGGACTCGAGCAGTACTTC. Translation: CASSLLVTKKGLEQYF.

This chain connects TRBV6-1 to TRBJ2-7; no definite D call. Per the germline V gene, CDR1 is MNHNS and CDR2 is SASEGT. This CDR3 is 13 amino acids long. Trimming left V 0 bases short and J 4 bases short, with 7 bases between. For the CDR3, the DNA is TGTGCCAGCAGTGAAGCTAACGGGTACGAGCAGTACTTC. Its protein product is CASSEANGYEQYF.

This chain uses TRBV9 with TRBJ2-3; 9 bases map to TRBD1. V trimming: 4 bases; J trimming: 1 base; junction bases outside the gene matches: 4. CDR1 and CDR2 (germline): SGDLS, YYNGEE. The CDR3 loop spans 15 amino acids. The CDR3, as DNA: TGTGCCAGCAGCACCAGACAGGGGGGCACAGATACGCAGTATTTT. This codes for CASSTRQGGTDTQYF.

The J gene is TRBJ1-4, the V gene TRBV28; 11 positions match TRBD1. Germline V gene data show CDR1 as MDHEN and CDR2 as SYDVKM. The V gene end was trimmed by 8 bases and the J gene end by 7 bases; junction bases not matched to a gene: 9. The CDR3 sequence is 15 residues long. This chain's CDR3 is CASGLPGQGAEKLFF. The CDR3 region has the DNA TGTGCCAGCGGCTTACCCGGACAGGGGGCTGAAAAACTGTTTTTT.

This rearrangement joins TRBV30 to TRBJ1-6; the D gene is possibly TRBD1 (5 bases). V lost 0 bases and J lost 0, with 9 bases in between. The CDR3 runs to 16 residues. Germline V gene data show CDR1 as GTSNPN and CDR2 as SVGIG (reference sequence). In DNA, the CDR3 is TGTGCCTGGAGTGTACCAGGGAGCTCCTATAATTCACCCCTCCACTTT. Protein product: CAWSVPGSSYNSPLHF.

This chain connects TRBV20-1 to TRBJ2-5, with a possible D match to TRBD1 (5 bases). This CDR3 spans 11 amino acids. The germline gives CDR1 DFQATT, CDR2 SNEGSKA (reference sequence). Deletions cut 6 bases from V and 7 bases from J, with 12 bases between. Here the CDR3 reads CSARDLRTQYF. DNA of the CDR3: TGCAGTGCCAGGGATTTAAGGACCCAGTACTTC.

The chain recombines TRBV10-3 with TRBJ1-2, with D perhaps matching TRBD1 (5 bases). V was cut by 6 bases and J by 6 bases, with 14 bases left in between. Germline CDR1 is ENHRY and CDR2 is SYGVKD. This CDR3 contains 13 residues. DNA of the CDR3: TGTGCCATCAGAAACCGGGACGGGGATGGCTACACCTTC. Translated: CAIRNRDGDGYTF.

The chain has TRBV29-1 and TRBJ2-2; no clear D gene. From germline, CDR1 is SQVTM and CDR2 ANQGSEA. Trimming removed 0 bases from V and 7 bases from J, with 6 bases in between. The CDR3 totals 12 residues. In DNA form, the CDR3 reads TGCAGCGTTGAAGATCGCATCGGGGAGCTGTTTTTT. Amino acid sequence: CSVEDRIGELFF.

As to this clone: Different DNA sequences within this sample yield the same CDR3. The gene calls are TRBV9 and TRBJ2-7; possibly TRBD1 or TRBD2 for D (5 bases each). This CDR3 has 14 amino acids. Trimming pared 0 bases from V and 0 bases from J, leaving 7 bases between. CDR1 is SGDLS and CDR2 is YYNGEE in the germline V gene. This CDR3 is CASSVGGVSYEQYF. In DNA form, the CDR3 reads TGTGCCAGCAGCGTAGGAGGGGTCTCCTACGAGCAGTACTTC.